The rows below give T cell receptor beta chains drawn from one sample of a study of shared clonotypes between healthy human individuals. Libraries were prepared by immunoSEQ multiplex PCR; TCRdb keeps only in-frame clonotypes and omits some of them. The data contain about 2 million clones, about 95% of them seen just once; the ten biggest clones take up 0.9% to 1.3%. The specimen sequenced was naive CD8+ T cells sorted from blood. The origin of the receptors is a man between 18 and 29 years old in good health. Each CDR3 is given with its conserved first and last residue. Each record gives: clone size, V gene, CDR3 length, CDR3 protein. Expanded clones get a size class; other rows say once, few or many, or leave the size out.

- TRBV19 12 CASKAGVYGYTF
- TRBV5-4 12 CASSDGDYEQYF
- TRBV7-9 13 CASSIEGGYEQYF
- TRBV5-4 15 CASSTGTGSTYEQYF
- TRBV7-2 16 CASSLSGGLLVNEQFF
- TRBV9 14 CASSAPLGPSLQYF
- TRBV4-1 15 CASSQIRTGHEKLFF
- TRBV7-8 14 CASSTDRGTGELFF
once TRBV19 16 CASSDRQGAANEKLFF
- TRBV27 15 CASSFRDRINQPQHF
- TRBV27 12 CASGPWAYEQYF
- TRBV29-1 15 CSVEDRAGSVYGYTF
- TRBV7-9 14 CASSPRQTTDTQYF
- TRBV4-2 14 CASSQDVSNYGYTF
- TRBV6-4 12 CASRGLAGEQYF
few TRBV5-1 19 CASSSRTTDFGSGANVLTF
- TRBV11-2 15 CASSLAGGFNTEAFF
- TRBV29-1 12 CSARTDTYGYTF
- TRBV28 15 CASSFSGQGFYEQYF
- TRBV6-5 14 CASSPVAAYNEQFF
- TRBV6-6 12 CASRPGGVEQYF
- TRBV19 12 CATSPAGYEQYF
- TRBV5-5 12 CASSSQNSPLHF
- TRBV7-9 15 CASSLAVAGSDTQYF
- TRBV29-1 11 CSTTGAGEQFF
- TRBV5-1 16 CASSPDLSPRNTEAFF
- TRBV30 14 CAWRRGHKTYEQYF